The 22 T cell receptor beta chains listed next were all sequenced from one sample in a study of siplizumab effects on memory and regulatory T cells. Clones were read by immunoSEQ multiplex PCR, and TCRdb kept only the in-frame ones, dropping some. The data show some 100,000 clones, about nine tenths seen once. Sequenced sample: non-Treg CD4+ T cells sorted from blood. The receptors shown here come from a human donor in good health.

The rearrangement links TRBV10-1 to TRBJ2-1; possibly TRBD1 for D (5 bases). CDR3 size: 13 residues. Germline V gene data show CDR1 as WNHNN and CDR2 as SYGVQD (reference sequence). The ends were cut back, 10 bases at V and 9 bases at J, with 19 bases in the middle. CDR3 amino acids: CATSRAPRGEQFF. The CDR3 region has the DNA TGCGCCACCTCCCGGGCCCCTAGGGGTGAGCAGTTCTTC.

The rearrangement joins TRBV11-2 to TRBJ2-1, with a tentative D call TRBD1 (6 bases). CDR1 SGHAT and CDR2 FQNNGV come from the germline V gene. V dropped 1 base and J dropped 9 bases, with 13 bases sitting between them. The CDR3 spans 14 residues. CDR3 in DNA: TGTGCCAGCAGCTTAGTAAACAGGGCGGCTGAGCAGTTCTTC. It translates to CASSLVNRAAEQFF. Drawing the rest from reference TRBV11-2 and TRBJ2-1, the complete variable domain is EAGVAQSPRYKIIEKRQSVAFWCNPISGHATLYWYQQILGQGPKLLIQFQNNGVVDDSQLPKDRFSAERLKGVDSTLKIQPAKLEDSAVYLCASSLVNRAAEQFFGPGTRLTVL.

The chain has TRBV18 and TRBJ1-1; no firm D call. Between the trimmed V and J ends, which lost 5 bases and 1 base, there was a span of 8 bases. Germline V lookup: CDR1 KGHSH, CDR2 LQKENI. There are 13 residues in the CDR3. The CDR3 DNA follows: TGTGCCAGCTCATCCAAGCCGAACACTGAAGCTTTCTTT. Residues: CASSSKPNTEAFF.

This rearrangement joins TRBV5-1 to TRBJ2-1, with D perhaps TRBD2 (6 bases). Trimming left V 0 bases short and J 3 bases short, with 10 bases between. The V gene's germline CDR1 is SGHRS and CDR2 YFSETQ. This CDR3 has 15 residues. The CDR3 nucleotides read TGCGCCAGCAGCTTGGGTTGGGGGGACTACAATGAGCAGTTCTTC. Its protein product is CASSLGWGDYNEQFF.

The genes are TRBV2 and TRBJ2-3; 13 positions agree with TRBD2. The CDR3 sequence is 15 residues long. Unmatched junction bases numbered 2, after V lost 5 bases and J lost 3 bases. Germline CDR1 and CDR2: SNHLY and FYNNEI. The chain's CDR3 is CASSKLAGGTDTQYF. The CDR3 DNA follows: TGTGCCAGCAGTAAACTAGCGGGAGGGACAGATACGCAGTATTTT.

This CDR3 reads CASSLESGTYEQYF. CDR3 coding DNA: TGTGCCAGCAGCTTAGAAAGCGGTACCTACGAGCAGTACTTC. The chain joins TRBV7-8 to TRBJ2-7; D perhaps matches TRBD2 (5 bases). There are 14 residues in the CDR3. V shed 1 base and J shed 2 bases, with 9 bases lying between them. CDR1 and CDR2 (germline): SGHVS, FQNEAQ.

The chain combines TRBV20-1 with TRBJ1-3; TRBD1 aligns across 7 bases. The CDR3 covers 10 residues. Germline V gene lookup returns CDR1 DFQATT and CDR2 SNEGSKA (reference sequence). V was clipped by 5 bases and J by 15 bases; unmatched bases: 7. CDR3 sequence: CSARLGTEYF. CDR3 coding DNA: TGCAGTGCTCGGCTCGGGACAGAATATTTT.

The CDR3 coding sequence is TGTGCCAGCAGTTTAGACAGGGTAGTAAGAGGTGAAAAACTGTTTTTT. Translating gives CASSLDRVVRGEKLFF. The chain recombines TRBV28 with TRBJ1-4; 7 bases line up with TRBD1. Germline V gives CDR1 MDHEN, CDR2 SYDVKM. The CDR3 runs 16 residues. The V gene end was trimmed by 2 bases and the J gene end by 7 bases; junction bases not matched to a gene: 10.

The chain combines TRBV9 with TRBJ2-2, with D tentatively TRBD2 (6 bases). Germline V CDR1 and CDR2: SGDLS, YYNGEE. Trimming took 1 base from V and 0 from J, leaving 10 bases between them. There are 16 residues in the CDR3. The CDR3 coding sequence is TGTGCCAGCAGCGTATCCGGGACTCCGAACACCGGGGAGCTGTTTTTT. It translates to CASSVSGTPNTGELFF.

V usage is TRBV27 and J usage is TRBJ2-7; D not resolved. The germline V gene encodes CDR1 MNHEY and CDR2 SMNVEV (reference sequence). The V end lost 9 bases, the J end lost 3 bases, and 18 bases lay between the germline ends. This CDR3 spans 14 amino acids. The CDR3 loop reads CARSFWYAFYEQYF. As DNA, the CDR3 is TGTGCCAGAAGCTTCTGGTACGCATTCTACGAGCAGTACTTC.

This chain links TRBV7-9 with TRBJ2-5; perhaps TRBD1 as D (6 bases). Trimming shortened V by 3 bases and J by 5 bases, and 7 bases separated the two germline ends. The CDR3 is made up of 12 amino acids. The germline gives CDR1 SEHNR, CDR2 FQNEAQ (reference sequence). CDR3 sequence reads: CASSFRGETQYF. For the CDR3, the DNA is TGTGCCAGCAGCTTCAGGGGCGAGACCCAGTACTTC.

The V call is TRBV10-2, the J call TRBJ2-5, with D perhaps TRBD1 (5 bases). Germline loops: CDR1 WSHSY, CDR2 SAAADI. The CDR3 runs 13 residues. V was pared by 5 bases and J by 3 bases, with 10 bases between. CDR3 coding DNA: TGCGCCAGCAGTTTTACAGGAGAAGAGACCCAGTACTTC. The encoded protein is CASSFTGEETQYF.

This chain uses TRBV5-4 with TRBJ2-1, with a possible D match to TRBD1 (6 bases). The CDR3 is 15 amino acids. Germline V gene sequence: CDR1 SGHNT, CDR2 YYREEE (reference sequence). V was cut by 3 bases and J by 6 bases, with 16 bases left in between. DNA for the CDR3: TGTGCCAGCAGCTCGGGACATCTCACGGGCAATGAGCAGTTCTTC. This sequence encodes CASSSGHLTGNEQFF.

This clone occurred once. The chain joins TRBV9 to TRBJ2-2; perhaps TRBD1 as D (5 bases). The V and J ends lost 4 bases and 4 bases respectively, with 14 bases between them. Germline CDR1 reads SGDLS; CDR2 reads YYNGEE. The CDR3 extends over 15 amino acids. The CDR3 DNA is TGTGCCAGCAGCCGAGCACAGGTTGGCACCGGGGAGCTGTTTTTT. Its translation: CASSRAQVGTGELFF.

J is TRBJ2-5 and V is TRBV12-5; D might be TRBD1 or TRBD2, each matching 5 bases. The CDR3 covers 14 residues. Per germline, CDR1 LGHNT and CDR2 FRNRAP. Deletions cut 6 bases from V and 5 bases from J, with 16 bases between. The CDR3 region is CASGGASEGETQYF. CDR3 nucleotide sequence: TGTGCTAGTGGAGGTGCCTCCGAGGGGGAGACCCAGTACTTC.

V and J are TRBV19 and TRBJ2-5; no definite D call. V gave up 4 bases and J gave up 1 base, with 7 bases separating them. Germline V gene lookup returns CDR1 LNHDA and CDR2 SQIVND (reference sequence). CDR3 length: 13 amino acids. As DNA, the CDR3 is TGTGCCAGTAGTACGGGCCCCCAAGAGACCCAGTACTTC. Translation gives CASSTGPQETQYF.

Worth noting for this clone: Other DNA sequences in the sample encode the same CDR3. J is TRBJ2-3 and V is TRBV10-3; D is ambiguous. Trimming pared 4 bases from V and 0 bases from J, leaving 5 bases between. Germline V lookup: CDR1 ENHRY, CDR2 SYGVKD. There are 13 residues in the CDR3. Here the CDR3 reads CAISGQSTDTQYF. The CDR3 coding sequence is TGTGCCATCAGTGGACAAAGCACAGATACGCAGTATTTT.

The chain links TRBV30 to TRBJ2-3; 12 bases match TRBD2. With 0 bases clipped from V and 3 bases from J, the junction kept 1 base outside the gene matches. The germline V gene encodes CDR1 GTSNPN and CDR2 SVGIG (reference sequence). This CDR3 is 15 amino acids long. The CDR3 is CAWSVLAGGTDTQYF. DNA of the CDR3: TGTGCCTGGAGTGTACTAGCGGGAGGTACAGATACGCAGTATTTT.

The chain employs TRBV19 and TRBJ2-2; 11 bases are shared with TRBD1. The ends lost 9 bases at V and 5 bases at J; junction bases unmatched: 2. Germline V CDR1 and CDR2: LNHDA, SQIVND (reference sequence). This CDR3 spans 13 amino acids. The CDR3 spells CASRDRGTGELFF. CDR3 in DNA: TGTGCCAGCCGGGACAGGGGGACCGGGGAGCTGTTTTTT.

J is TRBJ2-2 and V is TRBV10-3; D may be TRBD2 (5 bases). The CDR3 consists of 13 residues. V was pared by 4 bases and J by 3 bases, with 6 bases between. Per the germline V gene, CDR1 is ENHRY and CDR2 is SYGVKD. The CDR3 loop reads CAISGGDTGELFF. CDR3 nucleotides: TGTGCCATCAGTGGGGGAGACACCGGGGAGCTGTTTTTT.

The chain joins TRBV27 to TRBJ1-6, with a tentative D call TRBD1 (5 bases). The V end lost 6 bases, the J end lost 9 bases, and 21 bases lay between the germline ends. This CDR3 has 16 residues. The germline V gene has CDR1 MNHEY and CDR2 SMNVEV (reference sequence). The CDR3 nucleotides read TGTGCCAGCAGAGTAATGAGCGGGGCCCAAGGTTCACCCCTCCACTTT. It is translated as CASRVMSGAQGSPLHF.

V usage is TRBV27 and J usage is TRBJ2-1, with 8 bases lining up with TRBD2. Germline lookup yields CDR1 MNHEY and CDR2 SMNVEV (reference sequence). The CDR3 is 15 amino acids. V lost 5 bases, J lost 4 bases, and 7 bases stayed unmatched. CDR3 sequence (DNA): TGTGCCAGCAGTCCTACTAGCGGACCTTACAATGAGCAGTTCTTC. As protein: CASSPTSGPYNEQFF.